Listed below are T cell receptor beta chains from one sample, sequenced in a study of blood T cell repertoires in COVID-19. Clones were read by immunoSEQ multiplex PCR, and TCRdb kept only the in-frame ones, dropping some. The sample has around 130,000 clones; approximately 90% are singletons. The specimen was peripheral blood. These receptors were obtained from a man between 70 and 80 years old with active or convalescent COVID-19. CDR3s include the opening cysteine and the closing phenylalanine or tryptophan. The order of the fields is CDR3 protein, CDR3 DNA, J gene, V gene, clone size, D gene. A D gene is named only where the DNA matches it firmly. Size is omitted from some rows. Given values are once, few, many or a class for expanded clones.

CDR3: CASSYSREGTDTQYF; DNA: TGTGCCAGCAGTTACTCGAGGGAGGGCACAGATACGCAGTATTTT; J: TRBJ2-3; V: TRBV6-5; size: -; D: -
CDR3: CASSLWPSNQPQHF; DNA: TGTGCCAGCAGTTTATGGCCCAGCAATCAGCCCCAGCATTTT; J: TRBJ1-5; V: TRBV27; size: -; D: -
CDR3: CASSFAGAGTEAFF; DNA: TGTGCCAGCAGTTTTGCGGGGGCAGGGACTGAAGCTTTCTTT; J: TRBJ1-1; V: TRBV28; size: -; D: -
CDR3: CASWGQGISGNTIYF; DNA: TGTGCCAGCTGGGGACAGGGCATCTCTGGAAACACCATATATTTT; J: TRBJ1-3; V: TRBV6-5; size: -; D: TRBD1
CDR3: CASKNPGQSSYEQYF; DNA: TGTGCCAGCAAGAACCCGGGACAGTCCTCCTACGAGCAGTACTTC; J: TRBJ2-7; V: TRBV11-1; size: -; D: TRBD1
CDR3: CASRPGGGGTEAFF; DNA: TGTGCCAGCAGGCCAGGAGGCGGGGGTACTGAAGCTTTCTTT; J: TRBJ1-1; V: TRBV6-5; size: -; D: -
CDR3: CAISPASGSFTDTQYF; DNA: TGTGCCATCAGTCCCGCTAGCGGGAGTTTTACAGATACGCAGTATTTT; J: TRBJ2-3; V: TRBV10-3; size: few; D: TRBD2
CDR3: CASSNRNEQFF; DNA: TGTGCCAGCAGCAATCGGAATGAGCAGTTCTTC; J: TRBJ2-1; V: TRBV11-3; size: -; D: -
CDR3: CASSYSGGGSGNTIYF; DNA: TGCGCCAGCAGCTACTCAGGGGGAGGTTCTGGAAACACCATATATTTT; J: TRBJ1-3; V: TRBV5-1; size: -; D: TRBD1
CDR3: CASRKQGLLYEQYF; DNA: TGTGCCAGCAGAAAACAGGGTTTACTTTACGAGCAGTACTTC; J: TRBJ2-7; V: TRBV28; size: -; D: -
CDR3: CASSPGQEGYYEQYF; DNA: TGCGCCAGCAGCCCTGGACAGGAGGGGTACTACGAGCAGTACTTC; J: TRBJ2-7; V: TRBV5-1; size: -; D: -
CDR3: CASSFGGSDEQFF; DNA: TGCGCCAGCAGCTTTGGTGGGAGTGATGAGCAGTTCTTC; J: TRBJ2-1; V: TRBV5-1; size: -; D: -
CDR3: CASSPSPGAGGQPQHF; DNA: TGTGCCAGCTCACCGAGTCCGGGAGCAGGGGGTCAGCCCCAGCATTTT; J: TRBJ1-5; V: TRBV18; size: -; D: TRBD1
CDR3: CASSVQGSRDQETQYF; DNA: TGTGCCAGCAGTGTACAGGGGTCGCGGGACCAAGAGACCCAGTACTTC; J: TRBJ2-5; V: TRBV6-1; size: -; D: TRBD1
CDR3: CASSSTSGGTDTQYF; DNA: TGTGCCAGCAGTTCGACTAGCGGGGGCACAGATACGCAGTATTTT; J: TRBJ2-3; V: TRBV6-2/TRBV6-3; size: once; D: TRBD2
CDR3: CASSESRPYSGNTIYF; DNA: TGTGCCAGCAGCGAAAGCAGGCCCTACTCTGGAAACACCATATATTTT; J: TRBJ1-3; V: TRBV6-1; size: -; D: -
CDR3: CAWSVLGSYNEQFF; DNA: TGTGCCTGGAGTGTACTCGGCTCCTACAATGAGCAGTTCTTC; J: TRBJ2-1; V: TRBV30; size: -; D: -
CDR3: CASSQATTNEKLFF; DNA: TGTGCCAGCAGCCAAGCTACAACTAATGAAAAACTGTTTTTT; J: TRBJ1-4; V: TRBV3-1/TRBV3-2; size: -; D: -
CDR3: CASSNPGGGSYEQYF; DNA: TGTGCCAGCAGCAACCCCGGGGGGGGCTCCTACGAGCAGTACTTC; J: TRBJ2-7; V: TRBV6-5; size: -; D: TRBD2
CDR3: CASSFSSYNEQFF; DNA: TGTGCCAGTAGTTTCTCCTCCTACAATGAGCAGTTCTTC; J: TRBJ2-1; V: TRBV19; size: -; D: -
CDR3: CASRDLGGRAKNIQYF; DNA: TGTGCCAGCAGGGATTTAGGAGGCCGAGCCAAAAACATTCAGTACTTC; J: TRBJ2-4; V: TRBV27; size: -; D: -
CDR3: CASSFKNTGELFF; DNA: TGTGCCAGCAGCTTCAAGAACACCGGGGAGCTGTTTTTT; J: TRBJ2-2; V: TRBV11-2; size: few; D: -
CDR3: CASSFQGLTSGNTIYF; DNA: TGTGCCAGCAGCTTCCAGGGGCTAACCTCTGGAAACACCATATATTTT; J: TRBJ1-3; V: TRBV7-2; size: -; D: -
CDR3: CASSGLYEQYF; DNA: TGTGCCAGCTCAGGGCTCTACGAGCAGTACTTC; J: TRBJ2-7; V: TRBV11-2; size: -; D: -
CDR3: CASSLANQPQHF; DNA: TGTGCCAGCAGCTTGGCAAATCAGCCCCAGCATTTT; J: TRBJ1-5; V: TRBV5-6; size: -; D: -
CDR3: CASSRGKVTEAFF; DNA: TGTGCCAGCAGCAGGGGGAAGGTCACTGAAGCTTTCTTT; J: TRBJ1-1; V: TRBV27; size: -; D: TRBD1
CDR3: CASKTDRGYHQPQHF; DNA: TGTGCCAGCAAAACGGACAGGGGGTATCATCAGCCCCAGCATTTT; J: TRBJ1-5; V: TRBV28; size: -; D: TRBD1
CDR3: CASSLQGTGEAFF; DNA: TGTGCCAGCAGCTTACAGGGAACGGGTGAAGCTTTCTTT; J: TRBJ1-1; V: TRBV7-9; size: -; D: -
CDR3: CAWRQGPGNTIYF; DNA: TGTGCCTGGAGACAGGGCCCAGGAAACACCATATATTTT; J: TRBJ1-3; V: TRBV30; size: -; D: -
CDR3: CASSLGPGQGQETQYF; DNA: TGCGCCAGCAGCTTGGGACCCGGTCAGGGCCAGGAGACCCAGTACTTC; J: TRBJ2-5; V: TRBV5-1; size: -; D: -
CDR3: CASSQEVLGGFMETQYF; DNA: TGTGCCAGCAGCCAAGAGGTTTTGGGCGGGTTCATGGAGACCCAGTACTTC; J: TRBJ2-5; V: TRBV3-1/TRBV3-2; size: -; D: -
CDR3: CASSDYASQATSTDTQYF; DNA: TGTGCCAGCAGTGACTACGCCTCGCAGGCCACTAGCACAGATACGCAGTATTTT; J: TRBJ2-3; V: TRBV6-4; size: -; D: -
CDR3: CASSSSVNTEAFF; DNA: TGTGCCAGCAGCTCCAGTGTGAACACTGAAGCTTTCTTT; J: TRBJ1-1; V: TRBV7-9; size: few; D: -
CDR3: CASSYGSGGELFF; DNA: TGTGCCAGCAGTTACGGCTCGGGCGGGGAGCTGTTTTTT; J: TRBJ2-2; V: TRBV28; size: -; D: -
CDR3: CASRVTLATHNQPQHF; DNA: TGTGCCAGCAGAGTAACCCTTGCTACTCACAATCAGCCCCAGCATTTT; J: TRBJ1-5; V: TRBV2; size: -; D: -
CDR3: CAISEVGGGSDEQFF; DNA: TGTGCCATCAGTGAGGTAGGGGGCGGGTCCGATGAGCAGTTCTTC; J: TRBJ2-1; V: TRBV10-3; size: -; D: TRBD1
CDR3: CASLRTSGGTDTQYF; DNA: TGTGCCAGTTTACGGACTAGCGGGGGCACAGATACGCAGTATTTT; J: TRBJ2-3; V: TRBV6-5; size: -; D: TRBD2
CDR3: CASSAKGVGATPQRTQYF; DNA: TGTGCCAGCAGCGCAAAGGGGGTGGGGGCCACCCCGCAACGTACGCAGTATTTT; J: TRBJ2-3; V: TRBV3-1/TRBV3-2; size: -; D: -
CDR3: CASSFGGMGSEAFF; DNA: TGTGCCAGCAGCTTTGGGGGGATGGGGTCTGAAGCTTTCTTT; J: TRBJ1-1; V: TRBV7-9; size: -; D: -
CDR3: CASSQSDRGPYNEQFF; DNA: TGCGCCAGCAGCCAATCCGACAGGGGGCCCTACAATGAGCAGTTCTTC; J: TRBJ2-1; V: TRBV4-1; size: -; D: TRBD1
CDR3: CSARQTDTQYF; DNA: TGCAGTGCTAGACAAACAGATACGCAGTATTTT; J: TRBJ2-3; V: TRBV20-1; size: -; D: -
CDR3: CASSPRTSGTPYEQYF; DNA: TGTGCCAGCAGCCCCCGGACTAGCGGGACCCCCTACGAGCAGTACTTC; J: TRBJ2-7; V: TRBV13; size: -; D: TRBD2
CDR3: CASSQTTDRDNEKLFF; DNA: TGTGCCAGCAGCCAGACTACCGACAGGGATAATGAAAAACTGTTTTTT; J: TRBJ1-4; V: TRBV7-9; size: -; D: TRBD1
CDR3: CASSSDKGGTGSPLHF; DNA: TGTGCCAGCAGTTCCGACAAGGGCGGGACGGGTTCACCCCTCCACTTT; J: TRBJ1-6; V: TRBV6-5; size: -; D: -
CDR3: CASSSDRGYYGYTF; DNA: TGTGCCAGCAGTTCGGACAGGGGTTACTATGGCTACACCTTC; J: TRBJ1-2; V: TRBV28; size: -; D: TRBD1
CDR3: CSVLEGAGLLDEQYF; DNA: TGCAGCGTTCTCGAAGGGGCAGGTCTATTGGACGAGCAGTACTTC; J: TRBJ2-7; V: TRBV29-1; size: -; D: -
CDR3: CASSLLTGYSSGNTIYF; DNA: TGTGCCAGCAGTTTATTAACAGGGTATAGCTCTGGAAACACCATATATTTT; J: TRBJ1-3; V: TRBV28; size: -; D: -
CDR3: CATTTLSGSPDNEQFF; DNA: TGTGCCACAACGACCCTCAGCGGGAGTCCCGACAATGAGCAGTTCTTC; J: TRBJ2-1; V: TRBV10-3; size: -; D: TRBD2
CDR3: CASRSGGGLTYEQYF; DNA: TGTGCCAGCAGGTCCGGGGGGGGGTTAACCTACGAGCAGTACTTC; J: TRBJ2-7; V: TRBV13; size: medium-sized; D: TRBD2
CDR3: CASSVEGGARYNEQFF; DNA: TGTGCCAGCAGCGTAGAAGGGGGAGCCAGGTACAATGAGCAGTTCTTC; J: TRBJ2-1; V: TRBV9; size: -; D: -
CDR3: CSVSSTGKGLVNTEAFF; DNA: TGCAGCGTTTCCTCGACAGGCAAGGGGCTGGTGAACACTGAAGCTTTCTTT; J: TRBJ1-1; V: TRBV29-1; size: -; D: -
CDR3: CASSLGGSLNTEAFF; DNA: TGTGCCAGCAGTTTGGGGGGTTCGCTGAACACTGAAGCTTTCTTT; J: TRBJ1-1; V: TRBV28; size: -; D: -
CDR3: CASSLARIEAFF; DNA: TGTGCCAGCAGTTTAGCGCGGATAGAAGCTTTCTTT; J: TRBJ1-1; V: TRBV12-3/TRBV12-4; size: -; D: -
CDR3: CASSPKGAANSNTEAFF; DNA: TGTGCCAGCTCACCAAAAGGGGCAGCGAACTCGAACACTGAAGCTTTCTTT; J: TRBJ1-1; V: TRBV18; size: -; D: -
CDR3: CASRSDSSYNSPLHF; DNA: TGTGCCAGCAGATCGGACAGCTCCTATAATTCACCCCTCCACTTT; J: TRBJ1-6; V: TRBV7-2; size: -; D: -
CDR3: CAWSLQGVTEAFF; DNA: TGTGCCTGGAGCTTACAGGGAGTCACTGAAGCTTTCTTT; J: TRBJ1-1; V: TRBV30; size: few; D: -
CDR3: CASSLGQGGSLEQYF; DNA: TGTGCCAGCAGCTTAGGCCAGGGGGGATCCCTCGAGCAGTACTTC; J: TRBJ2-7; V: TRBV7-8; size: -; D: -
CDR3: CASSVSLADTNTGELFF; DNA: TGTGCCAGCAGCGTGTCCTTAGCGGATACGAACACCGGGGAGCTGTTTTTT; J: TRBJ2-2; V: TRBV28; size: -; D: -
CDR3: CASSMGTASQETQYF; DNA: TGTGCCAGTAGTATGGGGACAGCCTCTCAAGAGACCCAGTACTTC; J: TRBJ2-5; V: TRBV19; size: -; D: TRBD1